This T cell receptor (beta chain) was obtained from a study of blood T cell repertoires in COVID-19. Looking at the study overall: Nucleic acid was either cDNA or gDNA, and it came from T cells, B-cell-depleted T cells, or PBMCs.

Sequencing was performed with immunoSEQ multiplex PCR; in TCRdb, only in-frame clones are kept and a portion is missing. The sample consists of 150,000 to 200,000 clones, 80% to 90% of them appearing once. What was sequenced was peripheral blood. This TCR derives from a man aged 60-69 years with acute or convalescent COVID-19.

CDR3 DNA sequence: TGTGCCAGCAGTCCCCATCACTACGAGCAGTACTTC. It translates to CASSPHHYEQYF. The chain links TRBV28 to TRBJ2-7, with D unresolved. This CDR3 has 12 amino acids. Germline lookup yields CDR1 MDHEN and CDR2 SYDVKM. Trimming took off 5 bases at V and 3 bases at J, with 8 bases between the two ends.